The rows below give T cell receptor beta chains drawn from one sample of a study of a mutant IDH1 vaccine in newly diagnosed glioma. Clones were sequenced by immunoSEQ multiplex PCR, and TCRdb holds only the in-frame ones, with some missing. Here the sample spans approximately 50,000 clones, about nine tenths being singletons. Which antigens these TCRs recognize remains unknown. Material: PBMCs, obtained from a glioma patient whose treatment included an IDH1 peptide vaccine. These receptors originate from a middle-aged man with glioma. Each CDR3 is given with its conserved first and last residue. A D gene is named only where the DNA matches it firmly. Size is stated for part of the rows, as once, few or many counts, or as a class when the clone is expanded.

DNA,CDR3,V,D,J,size
TGTGCCAGCAGCCCACAGCCGAATGAGCAGTTCTTC,CASSPQPNEQFF,TRBV9,-,TRBJ2-1,-
TGTGCCATCAGCTTCGGGGAGGGGGCCAAAAACATTCAGTACTTC,CAISFGEGAKNIQYF,TRBV10-3,TRBD2,TRBJ2-4,-
TGTGCCAGCTCCGGCCAAGGAGTAACTCGAGAGACCCAGTACTTC,CASSGQGVTRETQYF,TRBV18,-,TRBJ2-5,-
TGTGCCAGCTCACCGGTGTTGTACAGGGGCGACGAAAAACTGTTTTTT,CASSPVLYRGDEKLFF,TRBV18,TRBD1,TRBJ1-4,-
TGCGCCAGCAGCTTAGCGGGAGGCCTCACAGATACGCAGTATTTT,CASSLAGGLTDTQYF,TRBV5-1,TRBD2,TRBJ2-3,-
TGCGCCAGCAGCTTGGGCAGGGGTGGTGGGGCCAACGTCCTGACTTTC,CASSLGRGGGANVLTF,TRBV5-1,-,TRBJ2-6,-
TGTGCCAGTAGTCCACTAAGCGGGAATTCCGAGCAGTACTTC,CASSPLSGNSEQYF,TRBV19,TRBD2,TRBJ2-7,-
TGTGCCAGCAGCTTGGAGAGAGGGGCGCTGGGAAACATTCAGTACTTC,CASSLERGALGNIQYF,TRBV13,-,TRBJ2-4,few
TGTGCCAGTAGTTGGGCTAGCGGAGCCTACGAGCAGTACTTC,CASSWASGAYEQYF,TRBV19,TRBD2,TRBJ2-7,once
TGTGCCAGCAGAGGGCAGAGTAGCAATCAGCCCCAGCATTTT,CASRGQSSNQPQHF,TRBV28,-,TRBJ1-5,-
TGTGCCAGCTCACCTTTCGGGACAGATACCTACGAGCAGTACTTC,CASSPFGTDTYEQYF,TRBV18,TRBD1,TRBJ2-7,-
TGTGCCAGCAGCAGCCCCCCAGAGACCCAGTACTTC,CASSSPPETQYF,TRBV21-1,-,TRBJ2-5,-
TGTGCCAGCAGTTTAAGACAGGGAAGCTCTGGAAACACCATATATTTT,CASSLRQGSSGNTIYF,TRBV6-5,TRBD1,TRBJ1-3,-
TGTGCCAGCAAACTGGGACTAGCGGGACAAGGCACAGATACGCAGTATTTT,CASKLGLAGQGTDTQYF,TRBV5-4,TRBD2,TRBJ2-3,-
TGTGCCAGTAGTTCTACTCCGAACACCGGGGAGCTGTTTTTT,CASSSTPNTGELFF,TRBV19,-,TRBJ2-2,-
TGTGCCAGCAGTTACTATCCATCCGGGGAGCTGTTTTTT,CASSYYPSGELFF,TRBV27,-,TRBJ2-2,-
TGTGCCAGCAGTTACTCCCGACAGGGGGGAACTGAAGCTTTCTTT,CASSYSRQGGTEAFF,TRBV6-5,TRBD1,TRBJ1-1,once
TGTGCCAGCAGCCCCGGGTGGGAGCCCCAGCATTTT,CASSPGWEPQHF,TRBV28,-,TRBJ1-5,once
TGTGCCAGCACGCCCCCGGGACTAGCGGTCTACGAGCAGTACTTC,CASTPPGLAVYEQYF,TRBV5-6,TRBD2,TRBJ2-7,-
TGTGCCACCGGGACACTCATCAATCAGCCCCAGCATTTT,CATGTLINQPQHF,TRBV10-3,-,TRBJ1-5,-
TGTGCCAGCAGTTTGGGACTTCTAAATGAGCAGTTCTTC,CASSLGLLNEQFF,TRBV27,-,TRBJ2-1,-
TGTGCCAGCAGCTTGGGACAGGGGTTAACCTACGAGCAGTACTTC,CASSLGQGLTYEQYF,TRBV5-5,TRBD1,TRBJ2-7,-
TGTGCCAGCAGCCAATCCATAGCGGGAGACGAGCAGTACTTC,CASSQSIAGDEQYF,TRBV4-2,TRBD2,TRBJ2-7,-
TGTGCCAGCAGGTTTACAGTCAGAGCAGATAATGAGCAGTTCTTC,CASRFTVRADNEQFF,TRBV6-5,-,TRBJ2-1,-
TGTGCCAGCAGCTCCCGACAGGGACAAGCTGGCTACACCTTC,CASSSRQGQAGYTF,TRBV7-2,TRBD1,TRBJ1-2,-
TGTGCCAGCAGGCTCAGATTCATGAACACTGAAGCTTTCTTT,CASRLRFMNTEAFF,TRBV2,-,TRBJ1-1,-
TGTGCCACCCCGAAAGGAAACACCATATATTTT,CATPKGNTIYF,TRBV18,-,TRBJ1-3,-
TGTGCCAGCAGCGCTGGGGGCTCGAAGAACACTGAAGCTTTCTTT,CASSAGGSKNTEAFF,TRBV28,-,TRBJ1-1,-
TGTGCCATCAGTGAGTGGACTAGCCACGAGCAGTACTTC,CAISEWTSHEQYF,TRBV10-3,TRBD2,TRBJ2-7,-
TGCGCCAGCAGCCTCCGGGACAGGGCTGGCGAGCAGTACTTC,CASSLRDRAGEQYF,TRBV4-1,TRBD1,TRBJ2-7,-
TGCAGCGTTGCCTATCGGGGAGCGGTAGATACGCAGTATTTT,CSVAYRGAVDTQYF,TRBV29-1,-,TRBJ2-3,-
TGTGCCAGCAGCACAAAATGGACTGTCAATGAGCAGTTCTTC,CASSTKWTVNEQFF,TRBV5-5,-,TRBJ2-1,-
TGTGCCAGCAGTGAAGGTGACAGCCTTGAGACCCAGTACTTC,CASSEGDSLETQYF,TRBV25-1,-,TRBJ2-5,-
TGCGCCAGCAGCCCCGGGACGGCCTATAGCAATCAGCCCCAGCATTTT,CASSPGTAYSNQPQHF,TRBV4-1,-,TRBJ1-5,-
TGTGCCAGCAGCCAATTCAGCAGGAACACCGGGGAGCTGTTTTTT,CASSQFSRNTGELFF,TRBV14,-,TRBJ2-2,few
TGTGCCATCGGGGGTAGCGGTCCGTCCTACGAGCAGTACTTC,CAIGGSGPSYEQYF,TRBV10-3,-,TRBJ2-7,-